This entry lists 10 T cell receptor beta chains sequenced from one sample in a study of T cell changes during pregnancy in multiple sclerosis. Data came from immunoSEQ multiplex PCR; TCRdb stores just in-frame clones and leaves some out. Counted here are around 54,000 clones, roughly 91% occurring once; the ten biggest clones make up 0.55% to 0.65%. This specimen consisted of CD4+ T cells from peripheral blood mononuclear cells, obtained after pregnancy. These receptors were collected from a female donor in good health, enrolled as a control in a pregnancy study.

The V and J genes are TRBV7-3 and TRBJ1-1, with a possible D match to TRBD1 (6 bases). V lost 2 bases and J lost 2, with 30 bases in between. Germline V gene sequence: CDR1 SGHTA, CDR2 FQGTGA. This CDR3 region has 21 residues. The CDR3 loop is CASSLSQPTRGGRGLNTEAFF. The CDR3 coding sequence is TGTGCCAGCAGCTTATCACAGCCGACTCGGGGGGGAAGGGGGTTAAACACTGAAGCTTTCTTT.

The V and J genes are TRBV6-5 and TRBJ2-7; 10 positions match TRBD2. The germline V gene has CDR1 MNHEY and CDR2 SVGAGI. The CDR3 sequence is 15 residues long. V trimming: 6 bases; J trimming: 0 bases; junction bases outside the gene matches: 5. CDR3 nucleotide sequence: TGTGCCAGCAGACGGACTAGCGGAAGCTCCTACGAGCAGTACTTC. Translated, it gives CASRRTSGSSYEQYF.

This clone was recorded only once. The rearrangement uses TRBV4-1 and TRBJ1-2; 9 nucleotides agree with TRBD1. CDR3 length equals 15 residues. The J segment lost 4 bases and the V segment lost 2 bases, leaving 5 bases of the junction unmatched. Germline V gene lookup returns CDR1 MGHRA and CDR2 YSYEKL. The CDR3 coding sequence is TGCGCCAGCAGCCAACGACAGGGGGTCGCCTATGGCTACACCTTC. Translating it yields CASSQRQGVAYGYTF.

J is TRBJ2-7 and V is TRBV4-1; a weak D match, TRBD2 (5 bases). V was trimmed by 0 bases and J by 3 bases, leaving 15 bases between them. The germline V gene encodes CDR1 MGHRA and CDR2 YSYEKL. CDR3 length: 16 amino acids. The CDR3 reads CASSQDEVRGFYEQYF. In DNA, the CDR3 is TGCGCCAGCAGCCAAGACGAAGTTCGGGGATTCTACGAGCAGTACTTC.

In this sample, this clone is medium-sized. The chain employs TRBV6-1 and TRBJ2-7; TRBD1 might be the D (6 bases). Trimming shortened V by 8 bases and J by 3 bases, and 14 bases separated the two germline ends. CDR1 is MNHNS and CDR2 is SASEGT in the germline V gene. The CDR3 is 13 amino acids. The CDR3 loop is CASQDSLLYEQYF. For the CDR3, the DNA is TGTGCCAGCCAGGACAGCCTTCTCTACGAGCAGTACTTC.

V is TRBV7-6 and J is TRBJ2-3, with 10 bases lining up with TRBD2. The CDR3 length is 17 residues. Germline values: CDR1 SGHVS, CDR2 FNYEAQ. V gave up 4 bases and J gave up 3 bases; unmatched junction bases: 10. The CDR3 here is CASSSTTSGRATDTQYF. The CDR3 region has the DNA TGTGCCAGCAGCTCTACGACTAGCGGGCGGGCGACAGATACGCAGTATTTT.

The chain links TRBV28 to TRBJ2-2, with D unclear. Germline CDR1 reads MDHEN; CDR2 reads SYDVKM. The CDR3 contains 15 residues. Trimming left V 7 bases short and J 8 bases short, with 20 bases between. The CDR3 coding sequence is TGTGCCAGCATCCACAGCCCCCCGTCTGGAGGGGAGCTGTTTTTT. Protein product: CASIHSPPSGGELFF.

This clone was counted once. The chain carries TRBV7-2 and TRBJ2-1; the match to TRBD1 covers 7 bases. With 2 bases clipped from V and 4 bases from J, the junction kept 11 bases outside the gene matches. Looked up from germline, CDR1 is SGHTA and CDR2 is FQGNSA. The CDR3 is made up of 17 amino acids. The CDR3 sequence is CASSLSGTGQLYNEQFF. The CDR3 nucleotides read TGTGCCAGCAGCTTATCCGGTACGGGACAGCTTTACAATGAGCAGTTCTTC.

The chain carries TRBV5-4 and TRBJ1-3; weak D call: TRBD1 (5 bases). Trimming removed 3 bases at V and 1 base at J, with 14 bases between. Germline lookup yields CDR1 SGHNT and CDR2 YYREEE (reference sequence). This CDR3 is 16 amino acids long. CDR3: CASSSGLILSGNTIYF. CDR3 sequence (DNA): TGTGCCAGCAGCTCGGGACTCATCCTTTCTGGAAACACCATATATTTT.

The V call is TRBV14, the J call TRBJ2-7; 8 nucleotides match TRBD2. Per germline, CDR1 SGHDN and CDR2 FVKESK. V shed 5 bases and J 3 bases; nucleotides not matched to a gene: 12. The CDR3 covers 16 residues. CDR3 sequence reads: CASSTLGSGAGYEQYF. For the CDR3, the DNA is TGTGCCAGCAGCACTTTAGGTAGCGGGGCTGGCTACGAGCAGTACTTC.